The next 24 T cell receptor beta chains were all read from a single sample in a study of blood T cell repertoires in COVID-19. Clones were read by immunoSEQ multiplex PCR, and TCRdb kept only the in-frame ones, dropping some. Here the sample spans approximately 170,000 clones, roughly 85% being singletons. Sample: peripheral blood. The receptor set was obtained from a woman over 75 with acute or convalescent COVID-19.

Judged by abundance, this clone is medium-sized. This sequence joins TRBV27 and TRBJ1-5, with D possibly being TRBD1 (5 bases). Between the trimmed V and J ends, which lost 6 bases and 4 bases, there was a span of 22 bases. There are 17 residues in the CDR3. CDR1 MNHEY and CDR2 SMNVEV come from the germline V gene (reference sequence). CDR3 amino acids: CASSPGPRDGGNQPQHF. The CDR3 DNA sequence: TGTGCCAGCAGCCCAGGCCCCCGGGACGGGGGGAATCAGCCCCAGCATTTT.

The rearrangement uses TRBV5-8 and TRBJ2-3; perhaps TRBD1 as D (5 bases). In germline, CDR1 is SGHTS, CDR2 YDEGEE. Trimming shortened V by 1 base and J by 5 bases, and 14 bases separated the two germline ends. This CDR3 spans 15 amino acids. The chain's CDR3 is CASSLQGIGEDTQYF. In DNA, the CDR3 is TGTGCCAGCAGCTTGCAGGGTATTGGTGAAGATACGCAGTATTTT.

This chain connects TRBV27 to TRBJ1-4, with no clear D. Deletions cut 2 bases from V and 7 bases from J, with 11 bases between. CDR1 is MNHEY and CDR2 is SMNVEV in the germline V gene (reference sequence). This CDR3 contains 14 residues. The DNA for the CDR3 is TGTGCCAGCAGTTTAATGACAAACGCTGAAAAACTGTTTTTT. Its protein product is CASSLMTNAEKLFF.

The V and J genes are TRBV19 and TRBJ2-7, with 7 bases matching TRBD2. Germline trimming cut 3 bases from V and 6 bases from J; bases unmatched to any gene: 5. The V gene's germline CDR1 is LNHDA and CDR2 SQIVND (reference sequence). The CDR3 covers 13 residues. The CDR3 DNA sequence: TGTGCCAGTAGTATGCTCGGCGGGAGCGAGCAGTACTTC. Translation: CASSMLGGSEQYF. Full variable domain (rest looked up from reference TRBV19 and TRBJ2-7): DGGITQSPKYLFRKEGQNVTLSCEQNLNHDAMYWYRQDPGQGLRLIYYSQIVNDFQKGDIAEGYSVSREKKESFPLTVTSAQKNPTAFYLCASSMLGGSEQYFGPGTRLTVT.

V is TRBV5-1 and J is TRBJ2-2; the match to TRBD2 covers 8 bases. J gave up 6 bases and V 0 bases, and 7 bases lay outside the gene matches. The CDR3 has 16 residues. Germline V lookup: CDR1 SGHRS, CDR2 YFSETQ. CDR3 coding DNA: TGCGCCAGCAGCTTGGTGGCGGGAGGTCTAGCCGGGGAGCTGTTTTTT. Amino acids: CASSLVAGGLAGELFF.

This clone was detected once. The J gene is TRBJ2-5, the V gene TRBV9; 7 bases agree with TRBD1. This CDR3 is 13 amino acids long. The germline CDR1 and CDR2 sequences are SGDLS and YYNGEE. V trimming: 2 bases; J trimming: 4 bases; junction bases outside the gene matches: 2. CDR3 DNA sequence: TGTGCCAGCAGCGTGAGACAGGGAGAGACCCAGTACTTC. This translates into CASSVRQGETQYF.

The chain couples TRBV30 to TRBJ1-5, with D perhaps matching TRBD1 (6 bases). The CDR3 sequence is 16 residues long. Deletions cut 0 bases from V and 2 bases from J, with 14 bases between. The germline CDR1 and CDR2 sequences are GTSNPN and SVGIG (reference sequence). DNA of the CDR3: TGTGCCTGGAGTGTACGAGGGGGAATCGGCAATCAGCCCCAGCATTTT. Its protein product is CAWSVRGGIGNQPQHF.

The chain is built from TRBV3-1 (or the pseudogene TRBV3-2) and TRBJ2-3; D is undetermined. The CDR3 extends over 16 amino acids. The V end lost 4 bases, the J end lost 2 bases, and 16 bases lay between the germline ends. Germline V gene data show CDR1 as LGHDT and CDR2 as YNNKEL (reference sequence). The CDR3 here is CASSPAVGSNTDTQYF. CDR3 bases: TGTGCCAGCAGCCCCGCGGTTGGCAGTAACACAGATACGCAGTATTTT.

This chain joins TRBV7-2 and TRBJ2-7; TRBD1 aligns across 11 bases. The germline CDR1 and CDR2 sequences are SGHTA and FQGNSA. The CDR3 length is 13 residues. Trimming removed 4 bases from V and 7 bases from J; junction bases left unmatched: 3. The CDR3 region is CASSYGTGGEQYF. In DNA form, the CDR3 reads TGTGCCAGCAGCTATGGGACAGGGGGGGAGCAGTACTTC.

This sequence joins TRBV11-1 and TRBJ1-6; D is undetermined. Deletions cut 4 bases from V and 4 bases from J, with 11 bases between. The CDR3 runs 15 residues. Germline values: CDR1 SGHAT, CDR2 FQDESV (reference sequence). The CDR3 DNA sequence: TGTGCCAGCAGCTCCTATCGGGGATATAATTCACCCCTCCACTTT. Protein sequence: CASSSYRGYNSPLHF.

This rearrangement joins TRBV27 to TRBJ2-2; D is perhaps TRBD2 (5 bases). V shed 8 bases and J shed 7 bases, with 14 bases lying between them. Germline V CDR1 and CDR2: MNHEY, SMNVEV (reference sequence). CDR3 length: 13 amino acids. The CDR3 DNA follows: TGTGCCAGCCGGACCGAAGCGGTCGGGGAGCTGTTTTTT. This codes for CASRTEAVGELFF.

V is TRBV3-1 (or the pseudogene TRBV3-2) and J is TRBJ2-5; perhaps TRBD1 as D (6 bases). Germline CDR1 and CDR2: LGHDT and YNNKEL (reference sequence). Trimming left V 2 bases short and J 9 bases short, with 19 bases between. The CDR3 runs 15 residues. The CDR3 region is CASSQLTTAGAAQYF. CDR3 DNA sequence: TGTGCCAGCAGCCAACTTACTACCGCAGGGGCGGCCCAGTACTTC.

The chain uses TRBV6-5 and TRBJ2-7; 7 bases map to TRBD1. V was pared by 0 bases and J by 5 bases, with 7 bases of the junction left unmatched. Per the germline V gene, CDR1 is MNHEY and CDR2 is SVGAGI. The CDR3 is 15 residues long. The CDR3 loop is CASSYSGGNWNEQYF. The CDR3 DNA reads TGTGCCAGCAGTTACTCAGGGGGCAATTGGAACGAGCAGTACTTC.

The chain uses TRBV7-2 and TRBJ2-6; no reliable D call. Trimming took off 5 bases at V and 0 bases at J, with 5 bases between the two ends. This CDR3 region has 14 residues. Germline assignment: CDR1 SGHTA and CDR2 FQGNSA. CDR3 nucleotide sequence: TGTGCCAGCAGCCTTTACTCTGGGGCCAACGTCCTGACTTTC. Its translation is CASSLYSGANVLTF.

The chain combines TRBV15 with TRBJ2-3, with 8 bases that match TRBD1. This CDR3 contains 14 residues. The V and J ends lost 2 bases and 3 bases, in that order; junction bases with no gene match: 1. Germline CDR1 and CDR2: LNHNV and YYDKDF (reference sequence). The CDR3 bases are TGTGCCACCAGCAGAAGACAGGGGACAGATACGCAGTATTTT. Residues: CATSRRQGTDTQYF. Full variable domain (remainder filled in from reference TRBV15 and TRBJ2-3): DAMVIQNPRYQVTQFGKPVTLSCSQTLNHNVMYWYQQKSSQAPKLLFHYYDKDFNNEADTPDNFQSRRPNTSFCFLDIRSPGLGDTAMYLCATSRRQGTDTQYFGPGTRLTVL.

The chain joins TRBV9 to TRBJ1-1; D call uncertain. Germline CDR1 is SGDLS and CDR2 is YYNGEE. The CDR3 covers 14 residues. Trimming took off 0 bases at V and 7 bases at J, with 13 bases between the two ends. CDR3 sequence: CASSVGYSGGEAFF. The DNA of the CDR3 is TGTGCCAGCAGCGTAGGGTATAGCGGCGGTGAAGCTTTCTTT.

This clone was observed a few times. This chain uses TRBV19 with TRBJ1-5; TRBD1 might be the D (5 bases). V gave up 3 bases and J gave up 9 bases, with 6 bases separating them. CDR3 length equals 11 residues. Germline V CDR1 and CDR2: LNHDA, SQIVND (reference sequence). The CDR3 sequence: CASSIGGPQHF. DNA of the CDR3: TGTGCCAGTAGTATCGGGGGGCCCCAGCATTTT.

This chain uses TRBV15 with TRBJ1-5; D is perhaps TRBD1 (5 bases). Germline values: CDR1 LNHNV, CDR2 YYDKDF (reference sequence). The V and J ends lost 3 bases and 5 bases respectively, with 11 bases between them. CDR3 length: 14 residues. Here the CDR3 reads CATSSRQPDQPQHF. The CDR3 region has the DNA TGTGCCACCAGCAGCAGACAGCCAGATCAGCCCCAGCATTTT. Combining the CDR3 with reference TRBV15 and TRBJ1-5 gives the whole variable domain DAMVIQNPRYQVTQFGKPVTLSCSQTLNHNVMYWYQQKSSQAPKLLFHYYDKDFNNEADTPDNFQSRRPNTSFCFLDIRSPGLGDTAMYLCATSSRQPDQPQHFGDGTRLSIL.

This rearrangement joins TRBV6-5 to TRBJ2-7; D possibly corresponds to TRBD1 (5 bases). Trimming left V 2 bases short and J 0 bases short, with 11 bases between. This CDR3 spans 15 amino acids. Germline values: CDR1 MNHEY, CDR2 SVGAGI. The CDR3 spells CASSYRGAYSYEQYF. CDR3 coding DNA: TGTGCCAGCAGTTACAGGGGCGCCTACTCCTACGAGCAGTACTTC.

The rearrangement joins TRBV11-2 to TRBJ1-2; TRBD1 aligns across 10 bases. Germline loops: CDR1 SGHAT, CDR2 FQNNGV. This CDR3 is 15 amino acids long. V shed 0 bases, J shed 5 bases, and the junction held 3 bases outside the gene matches. The CDR3 DNA is TGTGCCAGCAGCTTAGATTCGGGACAGGGGTATGGCTACACCTTC. Translated, it gives CASSLDSGQGYGYTF.

The rearrangement links TRBV9 to TRBJ2-2; D remains ambiguous. The germline gives CDR1 SGDLS, CDR2 YYNGEE. Trimming cost V 3 bases and J 4 bases, with 10 bases left between them. CDR3 length: 14 amino acids. CDR3 nucleotide sequence: TGTGCCAGCAGCGCGGCGGCCCCCACCGGGGAGCTGTTTTTT. It codes for CASSAAAPTGELFF.

This clone appeared a single time. The V gene is TRBV20-1, the J gene TRBJ1-2; tentative D call: TRBD1 (5 bases). Deletions cut 3 bases from V and 7 bases from J, with 18 bases between. The CDR3 runs 14 residues. Germline-derived CDR1 and CDR2 are DFQATT and SNEGSKA (reference sequence). DNA of the CDR3: TGCAGTGCTAGTCAAGGGACTGACAAACCTGGCTACACCTTC. Protein sequence: CSASQGTDKPGYTF.

V usage is TRBV6-4 and J usage is TRBJ2-1; D possibly corresponds to TRBD1 (6 bases). Germline CDR1 reads MRHNA; CDR2 reads SNTAGT. The CDR3 totals 15 residues. V gave up 5 bases and J gave up 7 bases, with 18 bases separating them. As DNA, the CDR3 is TGTGCCAGCAGTACAGAGACAGGAGCTACGAATGAGCAGTTCTTC. This sequence encodes CASSTETGATNEQFF.

V and J are TRBV11-2 and TRBJ2-2; the match to TRBD1 covers 9 bases. This CDR3 has 15 residues. The V gene's germline CDR1 is SGHAT and CDR2 FQNNGV. J gave up 7 bases and V 5 bases, and 8 bases lay outside the gene matches. CDR3 residues: CASSPRTGEDGELFF. CDR3 bases: TGTGCCAGCAGCCCTCGGACAGGGGAGGACGGGGAGCTGTTTTTT.